Below, 18 T cell receptor beta chains from the same sample are listed, as sequenced in a study of PD-L1 blockade in urothelial cancer. This table comes from immunoSEQ multiplex PCR, and its TCRdb copy is limited to in-frame clones, with some not included. This sample has about 130,000 clones; around 88% occur once, and the top ten carry roughly 2.3%. Time point here: peripheral blood 6 weeks after treatment start. Sample: PBMCs, taken around atezolizumab (anti-PD-L1) treatment. All receptors derive from a man aged 45-65 years with urothelial cancer.

The chain joins TRBV4-2 to TRBJ2-2; 7 bases agree with TRBD2. J lost 0 bases, V lost 0 bases, and 10 bases had no gene match. CDR3 length: 19 amino acids. Germline V gene lookup returns CDR1 LGHNA and CDR2 YNFKEQ. CDR3 amino acids: CASSQEGPGGRANTGELFF. Here the CDR3 DNA reads TGTGCCAGCAGCCAAGAAGGCCCTGGGGGGAGGGCGAACACCGGGGAGCTGTTTTTT.

The chain recombines TRBV10-3 with TRBJ2-5, with TRBD2 matching 8 bases. The junction had 21 bases not matched to a gene; V was cut back by 10 bases and J by 5 bases. This CDR3 is built from 17 residues. CDR1 ENHRY and CDR2 SYGVKD come from the germline V gene. The CDR3 here is CATWPPSQRELEETQYF. The CDR3 DNA follows: TGTGCCACCTGGCCCCCTTCACAGCGGGAGCTGGAGGAGACCCAGTACTTC.

The rearrangement links TRBV18 to TRBJ2-1, with 7 nucleotides matching TRBD2. CDR3 size: 13 residues. V was clipped by 5 bases and J by 7 bases; unmatched bases: 5. CDR1 is KGHSH, CDR2 LQKENI, per germline. The CDR3 loop reads CASSGSGKNEQFF. DNA for the CDR3: TGTGCCAGCTCAGGGAGCGGGAAAAATGAGCAGTTCTTC.

J is TRBJ2-7 and V is TRBV28, with unresolved D. The ends were cut back, 6 bases at V and 2 bases at J, with 11 bases in the middle. Germline-derived CDR1 and CDR2 are MDHEN and SYDVKM. The CDR3 length is 13 residues. CDR3 region: CASRNKNPYEQYF. CDR3 DNA sequence: TGTGCCAGCAGAAACAAAAACCCCTACGAGCAGTACTTC.

V usage is TRBV18 and J usage is TRBJ1-1; D unclear. Germline V CDR1 and CDR2: KGHSH, LQKENI. V was cut by 6 bases and J by 0 bases, with 11 bases left in between. The CDR3 covers 14 residues. The CDR3 here is CASSAAAVNTEAFF. In DNA form, the CDR3 reads TGTGCCAGCTCCGCGGCGGCGGTGAACACTGAAGCTTTCTTT.

This clone appeared a few times. In DNA, the CDR3 is TGTGCCAGCAGTTCGGGGAATCGAGAGCAGTACTTC. This sequence encodes CASSSGNREQYF. The V gene is TRBV27, the J gene TRBJ2-7; maybe TRBD2 (5 bases). V lost 4 bases and J lost 7, with 11 bases in between. The germline gives CDR1 MNHEY, CDR2 SMNVEV (reference sequence). The CDR3 covers 12 residues.

This clone was seen at least ten times. In nucleotides, the CDR3 is TGTGCCAGCACCCGTTCGACAAACACGGCCGGGGAGCTGTTTTTT. Amino acid sequence: CASTRSTNTAGELFF. The chain combines TRBV9 with TRBJ2-2; the D is unclear. Germline CDR1 and CDR2: SGDLS and YYNGEE. CDR3 size: 15 residues. Trimming removed 6 bases at V and 6 bases at J, with 18 bases between.

V gene TRBV19 combines with J gene TRBJ1-6; D is unresolved. CDR1 LNHDA and CDR2 SQIVND come from the germline V gene (reference sequence). The CDR3 length is 14 residues. V was trimmed by 5 bases and J by 7 bases, leaving 12 bases between them. CDR3 in DNA: TGTGCCAGTAGTGCCTTTCGGGGAAATTCACCCCTCCACTTT. This encodes CASSAFRGNSPLHF. The full variable domain, in which reference TRBV19 and TRBJ1-6 provide the parts outside the CDR3, is DGGITQSPKYLFRKEGQNVTLSCEQNLNHDAMYWYRQDPGQGLRLIYYSQIVNDFQKGDIAEGYSVSREKKESFPLTVTSAQKNPTAFYLCASSAFRGNSPLHFGNGTRLTVT.

This chain links TRBV2 with TRBJ2-3; D unresolved. Per the germline V gene, CDR1 is SNHLY and CDR2 is FYNNEI. The CDR3 loop spans 15 amino acids. Trimming removed 6 bases at V and 0 bases at J, with 13 bases between. The CDR3 loop reads CASRDTPSSTDTQYF. CDR3 DNA: TGTGCCAGCAGAGACACTCCTTCTAGCACAGATACGCAGTATTTT.

The chain couples TRBV5-6 to TRBJ2-5; D may be TRBD2 (6 bases). The length of the CDR3 is 13 residues. Germline CDR1 is SGHDT and CDR2 is YYEEEE. Between the trimmed V and J ends, which lost 0 bases and 6 bases, there was a span of 9 bases. The CDR3 spells CASSLVGGKTQYF. CDR3 bases: TGTGCCAGCAGCTTGGTGGGGGGTAAGACCCAGTACTTC.

The rearrangement joins TRBV6-5 to TRBJ1-6; D not certain. The germline V gene encodes CDR1 MNHEY and CDR2 SVGAGI. Trimming cost V 2 bases and J 8 bases, with 13 bases left between them. The CDR3 has 15 amino acids. The CDR3 here is CASSYTRDPYSPLHF. In DNA, the CDR3 is TGTGCCAGCAGTTACACCCGGGATCCGTATTCACCCCTCCACTTT.

This clone occurred a few times. V is TRBV7-6 and J is TRBJ2-2; 8 bases fit TRBD2. With V trimmed by 5 bases and J by 5 bases, 7 bases remained unmatched. The CDR3 is made up of 15 amino acids. CDR1 is SGHVS and CDR2 is FNYEAQ in the germline V gene. The CDR3 coding sequence is TGTGCCAGCAGCGAGTTTCGGGGGGGAACCGGGGAGCTGTTTTTT. Residues: CASSEFRGGTGELFF.

Only one count was recorded for this clone. This rearrangement joins TRBV4-1 to TRBJ1-1; perhaps TRBD1 as D (5 bases). Germline V gene sequence: CDR1 MGHRA, CDR2 YSYEKL. V lost 3 bases, J lost 4 bases, and 15 bases lay in between. The CDR3 has 15 amino acids. The CDR3 DNA is TGCGCCAGCAGCCAGACCGGGGGAGGAAGCACTGAAGCTTTCTTT. Protein: CASSQTGGGSTEAFF.

This chain joins TRBV7-9 and TRBJ1-2, with 7 bases lining up with TRBD1. The germline CDR1 and CDR2 sequences are SEHNR and FQNEAQ (reference sequence). The junction had 6 bases not matched to a gene; V was cut back by 7 bases and J by 4 bases. This CDR3 has 13 residues. In DNA form, the CDR3 reads TGTGCCAGCACTCCGGAGGGGGCCTATGGCTACACCTTC. Translating gives CASTPEGAYGYTF.

V gene TRBV7-2 combines with J gene TRBJ2-1, with 10 bases identical to TRBD1. J gave up 4 bases and V 1 base, and 4 bases lay outside the gene matches. The CDR3 loop spans 16 amino acids. Germline CDR1 and CDR2: SGHTA and FQGNSA. This CDR3 is CASSLDGQGVYNEQFF. The DNA of the CDR3 is TGTGCCAGCAGCTTAGATGGACAGGGGGTTTACAATGAGCAGTTCTTC. Full variable domain (remainder filled in from reference TRBV7-2 and TRBJ2-1): GAGVSQSPSNKVTEKGKDVELRCDPISGHTALYWYRQSLGQGLEFLIYFQGNSAPDKSGLPSDRFSAERTGGSVSTLTIQRTQQEDSAVYLCASSLDGQGVYNEQFFGPGTRLTVL.

The rearrangement links TRBV30 to TRBJ2-7; TRBD2 might be the D (6 bases). V lost 3 bases, J lost 0 bases, and 12 bases lay in between. This CDR3 has 14 residues. Germline V gene data show CDR1 as GTSNPN and CDR2 as SVGIG (reference sequence). The CDR3 reads CAWSPGTYSYEQYF. Here the CDR3 DNA reads TGTGCCTGGAGCCCCGGGACTTACTCCTACGAGCAGTACTTC.

This rearrangement joins TRBV25-1 to TRBJ1-2; 8 positions agree with TRBD1. The CDR3 extends over 15 amino acids. CDR1 is MGHDK, CDR2 SYGVNS, per germline. J lost 2 bases, V lost 3 bases, and 5 bases had no gene match. CDR3 sequence: CASSDLGTGNYGYTF. In nucleotides, the CDR3 is TGTGCCAGCAGTGACTTGGGGACAGGAAACTATGGCTACACCTTC.

V is TRBV15 and J is TRBJ2-5; 9 bases line up with TRBD1. The CDR3 sequence is 16 residues long. The germline V gene encodes CDR1 LNHNV and CDR2 YYDKDF (reference sequence). J was trimmed by 4 bases and V by 0 bases; bases with no gene match: 6. The CDR3 protein is CATSRERQGGVETQYF. The CDR3 bases are TGTGCCACCAGCAGAGAAAGACAGGGGGGGGTAGAGACCCAGTACTTC.